This TCR beta chain originates from a study of CXCR3-negative and CXCR3-positive naive CD8 T cells. Notes on this clonotype: Its antigen is still unknown.

Study outcomes and limitations: CXCR3-expressing naive cells carried TRB CDR3s more hydrophobic than those of CXCR3-negative naive cells.

The authors made the TRB cDNA libraries by 5' RACE using UMI labels. Each CDR3 protein gets one entry in TCRdb, which reprocessed the 5' RACE reads and gives no DNA. Its table lists tens of thousands of distinct CDR3 sequences. The CDR3 runs 16 residues. Germline CDR1 and CDR2: DFQATT and SNEGSKA (reference sequence). The clonotype was recovered from a human donor in good health. Some clones in this sample may be carry-over from other donors' samples. The V call is TRBV20-1, the J call TRBJ2-5; TCRdb designates TRBD2, a call that cannot be tested without DNA. Sequencing used naive CXCR3+ CD8+ T cells from blood. As to subset: CD45RO-CCR7+CD27+CD95- naive CD8+ T cells expressing CXCR3 (TNR3+). CDR3 sequence reads: CSATVLAGEDQETQYF.